These 15 T cell receptor beta chains were sequenced from one sample in a study of cytomegalovirus exposure and HLA in healthy donors. With 60 Vbeta and 13 Jbeta primers, the PCR was carried out. Measured with immunoSEQ multiplex PCR; TCRdb has only the in-frame clones, and not every one. The sample has roughly 180,000 clones, 9.5% seen once; the top ten hold 1% to 1.5%. Material for sequencing was PBMCs. Source of these receptors: a woman aged 30 to 39 in good health and CMV-seropositive.

The CDR3 nucleotides are TGTGCCAGCTTCTCGGACACCTACGAGCAGTACTTC. Protein product: CASFSDTYEQYF. The V and J genes are TRBV2 and TRBJ2-7; D may be TRBD1 (5 bases). V lost 8 bases and J 2 bases, leaving 10 bases between the germline ends. Germline assignment: CDR1 SNHLY and CDR2 FYNNEI. The CDR3 is made up of 12 amino acids. Looking up the rest from reference TRBV2 and TRBJ2-7 gives the full variable domain: EPEVTQTPSHQVTQMGQEVILRCVPISNHLYFYWYRQILGQKVEFLVSFYNNEISEKSEIFDDQFSVERPDGSNFTLKIRSTKLEDSAMYFCASFSDTYEQYFGPGTRLTVT.

The V call is TRBV9, the J call TRBJ1-1; weak D call: TRBD1 (6 bases). V lost 4 bases to trimming and J lost 9 bases, with 22 bases between them. Germline V CDR1 and CDR2: SGDLS, YYNGEE. The CDR3 is 15 amino acids. DNA of the CDR3: TGTGCCAGCAGCCCTCACAGGGTTAATGGGGATAAAGCTTTCTTT. Its translation: CASSPHRVNGDKAFF.

The genes are TRBV7-2 and TRBJ2-3; D is unresolved. This CDR3 is 14 amino acids long. The V end lost 4 bases, the J end lost 2 bases, and 10 bases lay between the germline ends. Germline V gives CDR1 SGHTA, CDR2 FQGNSA. The CDR3: CASSSAIITDTQYF. The CDR3 DNA reads TGTGCCAGCAGCTCAGCTATAATCACAGATACGCAGTATTTT.

J is TRBJ2-1 and V is TRBV4-1; 13 bases align to TRBD2. V lost 4 bases to trimming and J lost 4 bases; unmatched junction nucleotides: 4. From germline, CDR1 is MGHRA and CDR2 YSYEKL. The CDR3 is 16 residues long. Here the CDR3 reads CASSLGTSGTYNEQFF. DNA of the CDR3: TGCGCCAGCAGCCTGGGGACTAGCGGGACGTACAATGAGCAGTTCTTC.

This clone was detected only a few times. The V call is TRBV5-6, the J call TRBJ2-1, with a tentative D call TRBD2 (5 bases). In germline, CDR1 is SGHDT, CDR2 YYEEEE. The CDR3 is 16 residues long. Between the trimmed V and J ends, which lost 4 bases and 4 bases, there was a span of 18 bases. DNA for the CDR3: TGTGCCAGCAGCCTCGACAAGGGAAGAGGGTACAATGAGCAGTTCTTC. As protein: CASSLDKGRGYNEQFF.

This clone came up a few times. The chain recombines TRBV19 with TRBJ2-3; 7 bases agree with TRBD1. V shed 4 bases, J shed 5 bases, and the junction held 9 bases outside the gene matches. This CDR3 region has 15 residues. Germline V CDR1 and CDR2: LNHDA, SQIVND (reference sequence). DNA for the CDR3: TGTGCCAGTAGTAGGAGGACAGGCGGAGGAGATACGCAGTATTTT. Amino acid sequence: CASSRRTGGGDTQYF.

This clone showed up just a few times. This chain joins TRBV30 and TRBJ1-2, with a possible D match to TRBD1 (5 bases). The ends were cut back, 2 bases at V and 4 bases at J, with 11 bases in the middle. Germline V gene sequence: CDR1 GTSNPN, CDR2 SVGIG (reference sequence). The CDR3 has 13 amino acids. The CDR3 nucleotides are TGTGCCTGGAGTCGGGGGTTGGGCTATGGCTACACCTTC. It codes for CAWSRGLGYGYTF.

The chain combines TRBV6-1 with TRBJ1-5, with TRBD1 matching 11 bases. The CDR3 is made up of 15 amino acids. V shed 7 bases and J 1 base; nucleotides not matched to a gene: 3. Germline-derived CDR1 and CDR2 are MNHNS and SASEGT. The CDR3 sequence: CASNRDRGSNQPQHF. The CDR3 bases are TGTGCCAGCAACCGGGACAGGGGGAGCAATCAGCCCCAGCATTTT.

The J gene is TRBJ1-6, the V gene TRBV6-6, with 9 bases lining up with TRBD1. Germline CDR1 and CDR2: MNHNY and SVGAGI (reference sequence). V dropped 8 bases and J dropped 3; count of bases not matched to a gene: 2. The CDR3 extends over 14 amino acids. In nucleotides, the CDR3 is TGTGCCAGCGGGACAGGGAGCTATAATTCACCCCTCCACTTT. Translating gives CASGTGSYNSPLHF.

This clone was seen more than once but under ten times. The chain recombines TRBV13 with TRBJ2-1, with 12 nucleotides matching TRBD2. The germline CDR1 and CDR2 sequences are PRHDT and FYEKMQ (reference sequence). Germline trimming cut 2 bases from V and 5 bases from J; bases unmatched to any gene: 4. The CDR3 loop spans 16 amino acids. The CDR3 DNA follows: TGTGCCAGCAGCTTAAGACTAGCGGGAGTAAACAATGAGCAGTTCTTC. Its translation: CASSLRLAGVNNEQFF.

Only a few counts were recorded for this clone. J is TRBJ2-5 and V is TRBV5-1; 7 bases are shared with TRBD1. CDR1 and CDR2 from the germline V gene are SGHRS and YFSETQ. The CDR3 is 14 amino acids. V was pared by 0 bases and J by 2 bases, with 1 base of the junction left unmatched. Written as DNA, the CDR3 is TGCGCCAGCAGCTTGGCCAGGGGGCAAGAGACCCAGTACTTC. This gives the protein CASSLARGQETQYF.

This clone has more than one count but fewer than ten. The gene calls are TRBV11-2 and TRBJ2-3; D ambiguous. Germline-derived CDR1 and CDR2 are SGHAT and FQNNGV. The CDR3 contains 13 residues. V shed 1 base and J shed 1 base, with 3 bases lying between them. The CDR3 here is CASSLAGTDTQYF. The CDR3 region has the DNA TGTGCCAGCAGCTTAGCCGGCACAGATACGCAGTATTTT.

The sample holds a few counts of this clone. The gene calls are TRBV6-5 and TRBJ2-2, with a weak D call TRBD1 (5 bases). The CDR3 contains 15 residues. Germline CDR1 is MNHEY and CDR2 is SVGAGI. V was cut by 2 bases and J by 4 bases, with 11 bases left in between. CDR3 in amino acids: CASSYRGRPTGELFF. The DNA of the CDR3 is TGTGCCAGCAGTTACAGGGGCAGGCCCACCGGGGAGCTGTTTTTT.

Only a few counts were recorded for this clone. V and J are TRBV19 and TRBJ2-1; TRBD2 matches at 11 bases. This CDR3 has 14 amino acids. Germline assignment: CDR1 LNHDA and CDR2 SQIVND (reference sequence). V lost 4 bases to trimming and J lost 10 bases; unmatched junction nucleotides: 6. The DNA for the CDR3 is TGTGCCAGTAGTACTAGCGGGAGGTTGGGGGAGCAGTTCTTC. It codes for CASSTSGRLGEQFF.

The CDR3 nucleotides read TGTGCCAGCAGGAGATACTACGAGCAGTACTTC. Translated: CASRRYYEQYF. The chain couples TRBV6-5 to TRBJ2-7; D remains unclear. This CDR3 is built from 11 residues. The germline gives CDR1 MNHEY, CDR2 SVGAGI. V gave up 6 bases and J gave up 3 bases, with 6 bases separating them.